What follows describes a single T cell receptor (beta chain). Per the authors' pipeline: Scientists estimated how many nucleated cells there were by amplifying reference gene primers. Clones were read by immunoSEQ multiplex PCR, and TCRdb kept only the in-frame ones, dropping some. V and J calls and clone size are copied from that table; D and trimming were computed from the DNA. The table lists 300,000 to 350,000 clones, 80% to 95% of them singletons, with nearly 7% in the top ten. This entry comes from a study of blood T cell repertoires in COVID-19. Overall study: The samples span acute and convalescent COVID-19 from the United States, Italy and Spain. T cells, B-cell-depleted T cells, or PBMCs provided the cDNA or gDNA that served as material.

The CDR3 has 14 amino acids. Trimming took 4 bases from V and 3 from J, leaving 14 bases between them. Germline CDR1 reads SGHDT; CDR2 reads YYEEEE. Enrolment of Seattle patients took place during active infection, and they were followed longitudinally. Material: peripheral blood. The chain has TRBV5-6 and TRBJ2-7, with a possible D match to TRBD2 (6 bases). The sequence derives from a woman in her twenties or thirties with COVID-19, enrolled during active disease. CDR3 protein: CASSPATSRYEQYF. DNA of the CDR3: TGTGCCAGCAGCCCAGCCACTAGCCGCTACGAGCAGTACTTC.